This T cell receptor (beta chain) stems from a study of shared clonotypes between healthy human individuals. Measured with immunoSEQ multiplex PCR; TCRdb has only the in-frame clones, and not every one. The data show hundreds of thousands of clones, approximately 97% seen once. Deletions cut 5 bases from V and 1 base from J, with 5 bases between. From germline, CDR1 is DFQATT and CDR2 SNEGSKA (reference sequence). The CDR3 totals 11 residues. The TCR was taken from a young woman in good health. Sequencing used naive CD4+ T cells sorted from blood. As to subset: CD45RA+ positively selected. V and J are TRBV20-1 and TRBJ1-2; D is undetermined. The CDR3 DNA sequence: TGCAGTGCTGACCTTAACTATGGCTACACCTTC. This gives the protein CSADLNYGYTF.